These 20 T cell receptor beta chains were all obtained from the same sample, sequenced in a study of early T cells in non-severe SARS-CoV-2 infection. One entry per CDR3 protein, called by TCRdb with MiXCR from the 5' RACE reads. The profile covers tens of thousands of distinct CDR3 sequences, with approximately 12% appearing a single time and approximately 4.6% taken by the ten largest. The sequenced sample consisted of whole blood. These receptors all come from an adult who was a healthcare worker with PCR-confirmed SARS-CoV-2 infection or an uninfected control (not recorded which).

J is TRBJ2-2 and V is TRBV7-2; 7 bases map to TRBD1. The CDR3 has 17 residues. Unmatched junction bases numbered 12, after V lost 2 bases and J lost 6 bases. Germline V gene data show CDR1 as SGHTA and CDR2 as FQGNSA. The CDR3 spells CASSLRRQGKRAGELFF. The CDR3 DNA follows: TGTGCCAGCAGCTTACGCCGACAGGGAAAGAGGGCCGGGGAGCTGTTTTTT.

This clonotype showed up just a few times. This chain connects TRBV12-3 or TRBV12-4 to TRBJ2-6, with a tentative D call TRBD1 (7 bases). The CDR3 extends over 17 amino acids. V gave up 0 bases and J gave up 1 base, with 10 bases separating them. The CDR3 here is CASSLAAGGSGANVLTF. DNA for the CDR3: TGTGCCAGCAGTTTAGCGGCAGGGGGGTCTGGGGCCAACGTCCTGACTTTC.

This clonotype was detected a few times. The rearrangement uses TRBV9 and TRBJ2-3, with 8 bases aligning to TRBD2. Germline V gene lookup returns CDR1 SGDLS and CDR2 YYNGEE. The CDR3 has 16 amino acids. The trim removed 5 bases at V and 0 bases at J, leaving 8 bases unmatched. CDR3 nucleotide sequence: TGTGCCAGCAGTCGCAGCGGGGGCCTTAGCACAGATACGCAGTATTTT. It codes for CASSRSGGLSTDTQYF. The whole variable domain, remainder taken from reference TRBV9 and TRBJ2-3, is DSGVTQTPKHLITATGQRVTLRCSPRSGDLSVYWYQQSLDQGLQFLIQYYNGEERAKGNILERFSAQQFPDLHSELNLSSLELGDSALYFCASSRSGGLSTDTQYFGPGTRLTVL.

This clonotype showed up many times. V usage is TRBV27 and J usage is TRBJ1-6; weak D call: TRBD1 (5 bases). CDR3 length: 17 residues. V gave up 2 bases and J gave up 3 bases, with 14 bases separating them. Germline CDR1 reads MNHEY; CDR2 reads SMNVEV (reference sequence). The CDR3 coding sequence is TGTGCCAGCAGTTTAGGTGGAGGGGCCAACTATAATTCACCCCTCCACTTT. This codes for CASSLGGGANYNSPLHF.

This clonotype was observed a few times. The chain has TRBV27 and TRBJ2-5, with D unclear. Germline CDR1 and CDR2: MNHEY and SMNVEV (reference sequence). Deletions cut 5 bases from V and 8 bases from J, with 18 bases between. The CDR3 covers 14 residues. Here the CDR3 DNA reads TGTGCCAGCAGTCTCTCCGAATCTACGGAAACCCAGTACTTC. It is translated as CASSLSESTETQYF.

This clonotype was seen ten or more times. This rearrangement joins TRBV4-1 to TRBJ2-2; D gene uncertain. Per germline, CDR1 MGHRA and CDR2 YSYEKL. V lost 4 bases and J lost 7, with 16 bases in between. The length of the CDR3 is 15 residues. CDR3 loop: CASSRSVRERGELFF. The DNA for the CDR3 is TGCGCCAGCAGCCGATCGGTTAGGGAACGCGGGGAGCTGTTTTTT.

The V and J genes are TRBV11-2 and TRBJ2-7; D ambiguous. Trimming took 5 bases from V and 1 from J, leaving 12 bases between them. Germline CDR1 reads SGHAT; CDR2 reads FQNNGV. CDR3 size: 14 residues. CDR3 sequence (DNA): TGTGCCAGCAGCCCTATCCGGTCGTCCTACGAGCAGTACTTC. Encoded protein: CASSPIRSSYEQYF.

The table lists this clonotype with a count of one. The chain combines TRBV10-1 with TRBJ2-2; 10 bases are a match to TRBD1. Germline V CDR1 and CDR2: WNHNN, SYGVQD (reference sequence). Unmatched junction bases numbered 4, after V lost 2 bases and J lost 4 bases. This CDR3 region has 16 residues. CDR3 sequence reads: CASSEARQGATGELFF. The CDR3 DNA follows: TGCGCCAGCAGTGAGGCCAGACAGGGGGCCACCGGGGAGCTGTTTTTT.

This clonotype has a count of ten or more. V gene TRBV29-1 combines with J gene TRBJ2-3; D unresolved. The germline gives CDR1 SQVTM, CDR2 ANQGSEA. Trimming took 4 bases from V and 5 from J, leaving 10 bases between them. CDR3 length: 12 amino acids. The CDR3 nucleotides read TGCAGCGTTGTCAAGGAAATAGATACGCAGTATTTT. It encodes CSVVKEIDTQYF.

This clonotype has a handful of counts. The V call is TRBV7-3, the J call TRBJ2-1; 8 nucleotides agree with TRBD2. This CDR3 has 17 residues. The J segment lost 8 bases and the V segment lost 11 bases, leaving 23 bases of the junction unmatched. Germline V CDR1 and CDR2: SGHTA, FQGTGA. CDR3 loop: CASGGATGTSGKDEQFF. Here the CDR3 DNA reads TGTGCCTCGGGAGGGGCAACCGGGACTAGTGGTAAAGATGAGCAGTTCTTC.

This clonotype was counted ten times or more. The chain couples TRBV11-2 to TRBJ2-7, with D hard to call. This CDR3 is built from 14 residues. Germline CDR1 and CDR2: SGHAT and FQNNGV. Trimming left V 3 bases short and J 0 bases short, with 9 bases between. This CDR3 is CASSFDRNSYEQYF. As DNA, the CDR3 is TGTGCCAGCAGCTTCGACCGCAACTCCTACGAGCAGTACTTC. The full variable domain, in which reference TRBV11-2 and TRBJ2-7 provide the parts outside the CDR3, is EAGVAQSPRYKIIEKRQSVAFWCNPISGHATLYWYQQILGQGPKLLIQFQNNGVVDDSQLPKDRFSAERLKGVDSTLKIQPAKLEDSAVYLCASSFDRNSYEQYFGPGTRLTVT.

V usage is TRBV10-2 and J usage is TRBJ2-1; D possibly corresponds to TRBD1 (5 bases). Trimming took 4 bases from V and 10 from J, leaving 17 bases between them. Germline V gene data show CDR1 as WSHSY and CDR2 as SAAADI. The CDR3 has 14 amino acids. CDR3 DNA sequence: TGCGCCAGCAGTGCATTGGGGCTACCCTCGGAGCAGTTCTTC. Its protein is CASSALGLPSEQFF.

The chain links TRBV20-1 to TRBJ1-2; D unresolved. Germline assignment: CDR1 DFQATT and CDR2 SNEGSKA (reference sequence). V shed 5 bases and J shed 4 bases, with 14 bases lying between them. The CDR3 sequence is 13 residues long. In DNA, the CDR3 is TGCAGTGCTCCAAAACAAAACCTCTATGGCTACACCTTC. As protein: CSAPKQNLYGYTF.

This clonotype was found many times. The V gene is TRBV7-2, the J gene TRBJ2-1; possible D gene TRBD2, 6 bases. The CDR3 has 15 amino acids. With 1 base removed from V and 3 bases from J, the gap between germline ends came to 10 bases. Germline-derived CDR1 and CDR2 are SGHTA and FQGNSA. The CDR3 coding sequence is TGTGCCAGCAGCTTAGTCGGAGGGGTCTACAATGAGCAGTTCTTC. The encoded protein is CASSLVGGVYNEQFF.

Many counts were recorded for this clonotype. V and J are TRBV5-4 and TRBJ2-1; TRBD2 is a possible D gene (6 bases). V dropped 3 bases and J dropped 2 bases, with 12 bases sitting between them. Germline lookup yields CDR1 SGHNT and CDR2 YYREEE (reference sequence). The CDR3 runs to 15 residues. The CDR3 sequence is CASSSSRGAYNEQFF. CDR3 DNA: TGTGCCAGCAGCTCGAGTCGCGGGGCCTACAATGAGCAGTTCTTC.

This clonotype was seen a few times. The chain employs TRBV10-3 and TRBJ1-2; D is uncertain. The germline CDR1 and CDR2 sequences are ENHRY and SYGVKD. V shed 11 bases and J shed 4 bases, with 11 bases lying between them. CDR3 size: 11 residues. The CDR3 sequence: CAAGLAYGYTF. Written as DNA, the CDR3 is TGTGCCGCAGGATTGGCCTATGGCTACACCTTC.

This clonotype has ten or more counts. The chain uses TRBV11-2 and TRBJ2-3; D remains unclear. Germline V gene sequence: CDR1 SGHAT, CDR2 FQNNGV. The CDR3 is 14 residues long. The V gene lost 2 bases and the J gene lost 2 bases, with 8 bases spanning the gap. The DNA of the CDR3 is TGTGCCAGCAGCTTACTCGGTCCCACAGATACGCAGTATTTT. Translated, it gives CASSLLGPTDTQYF. The variable domain in full, with the rest retrieved from reference TRBV11-2 and TRBJ2-3, is EAGVAQSPRYKIIEKRQSVAFWCNPISGHATLYWYQQILGQGPKLLIQFQNNGVVDDSQLPKDRFSAERLKGVDSTLKIQPAKLEDSAVYLCASSLLGPTDTQYFGPGTRLTVL.

This clonotype has only a few counts. A read error may account for a junction end that differs from germline. The gene calls are TRBV7-2 and TRBJ2-7; 8 bases align to TRBD1. The CDR3 sequence is 16 residues long. Per the germline V gene, CDR1 is SGHTA and CDR2 is FQGNSA. CDR3 amino acids: CVSSPPGTGYLYEQYF. The CDR3 coding sequence is TGTGTCAGCAGCCCCCCCGGGACAGGTTATCTATACGAGCAGTACTTC.

The chain carries TRBV10-3 and TRBJ2-5; D is ambiguous. Between the trimmed V and J ends, which lost 4 bases and 5 bases, there was a span of 8 bases. The germline V gene has CDR1 ENHRY and CDR2 SYGVKD. The CDR3 consists of 12 residues. CDR3 DNA: TGTGCCATCAGTGGCGGACGGGAGACCCAGTACTTC. Amino acids: CAISGGRETQYF.

This clonotype came up many times. The chain joins TRBV6-6 to TRBJ2-3; no firm D call. CDR1 is MNHNY, CDR2 SVGAGI, per germline (reference sequence). The V end was cut by 5 bases, the J end by 5 bases, with 11 bases between. The CDR3 length is 13 residues. CDR3 bases: TGTGCCAGCAGTCACCCGGGCCAAGATACGCAGTATTTT. Protein product: CASSHPGQDTQYF.